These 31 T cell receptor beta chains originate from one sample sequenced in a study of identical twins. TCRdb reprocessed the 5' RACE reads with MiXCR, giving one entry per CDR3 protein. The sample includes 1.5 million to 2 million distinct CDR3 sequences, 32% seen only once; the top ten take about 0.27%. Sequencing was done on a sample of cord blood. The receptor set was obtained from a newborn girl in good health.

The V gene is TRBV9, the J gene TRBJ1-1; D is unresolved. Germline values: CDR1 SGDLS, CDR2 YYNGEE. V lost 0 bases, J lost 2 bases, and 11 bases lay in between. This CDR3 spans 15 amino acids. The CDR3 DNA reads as TGTGCCAGCAGCGTAGGCGATCCCCTTAACACTGAAGCTTTCTTT. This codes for CASSVGDPLNTEAFF.

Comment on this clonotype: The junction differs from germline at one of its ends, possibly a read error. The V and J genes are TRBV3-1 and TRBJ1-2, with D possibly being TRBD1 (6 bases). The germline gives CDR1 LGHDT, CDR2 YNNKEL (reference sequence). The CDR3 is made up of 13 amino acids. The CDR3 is CASSQVGTYVYTF. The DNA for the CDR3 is TGTGCCAGCAGCCAAGTGGGGACATATGTCTACACCTTC.

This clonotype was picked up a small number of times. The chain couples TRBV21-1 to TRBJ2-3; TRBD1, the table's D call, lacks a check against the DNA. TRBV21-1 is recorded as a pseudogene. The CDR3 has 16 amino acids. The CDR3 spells CASSKRRTGEPDTQYF. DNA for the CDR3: TGTGCCAGCAGCAAAAGGCGGACAGGGGAACCAGATACGCAGTATTTT.

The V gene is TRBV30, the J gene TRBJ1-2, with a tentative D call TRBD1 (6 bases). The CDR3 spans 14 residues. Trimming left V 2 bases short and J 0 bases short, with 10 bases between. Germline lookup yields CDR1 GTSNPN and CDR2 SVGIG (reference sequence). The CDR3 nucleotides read TGTGCCTGGAGTCTGGAGGGGGCTAACTATGGCTACACCTTC. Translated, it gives CAWSLEGANYGYTF.

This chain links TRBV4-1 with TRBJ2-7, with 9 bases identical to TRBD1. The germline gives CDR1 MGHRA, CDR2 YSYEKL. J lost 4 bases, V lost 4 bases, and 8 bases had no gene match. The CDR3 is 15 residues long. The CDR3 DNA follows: TGCGCCAGCAGCCGCGTCCCGGGACAGGGTTACGAGCAGTACTTC. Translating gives CASSRVPGQGYEQYF.

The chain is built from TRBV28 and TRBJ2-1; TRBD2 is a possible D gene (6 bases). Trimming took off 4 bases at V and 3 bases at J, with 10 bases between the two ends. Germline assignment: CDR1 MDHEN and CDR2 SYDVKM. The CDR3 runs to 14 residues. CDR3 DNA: TGTGCCAGCAGTTCCCGGGAGTACTACAATGAGCAGTTCTTC. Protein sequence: CASSSREYYNEQFF. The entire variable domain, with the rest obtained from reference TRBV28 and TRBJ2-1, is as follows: DVKVTQSSRYLVKRTGEKVFLECVQDMDHENMFWYRQDPGLGLRLIYFSYDVKMKEKGDIPEGYSVSREKKERFSLILESASTNQTSMYLCASSSREYYNEQFFGPGTRLTVL.

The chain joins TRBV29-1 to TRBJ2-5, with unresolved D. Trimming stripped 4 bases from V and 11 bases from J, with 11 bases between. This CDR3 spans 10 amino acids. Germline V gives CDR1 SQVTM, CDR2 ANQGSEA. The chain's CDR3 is CSVVMRRQYF. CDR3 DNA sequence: TGCAGCGTTGTTATGAGGCGGCAGTACTTC.

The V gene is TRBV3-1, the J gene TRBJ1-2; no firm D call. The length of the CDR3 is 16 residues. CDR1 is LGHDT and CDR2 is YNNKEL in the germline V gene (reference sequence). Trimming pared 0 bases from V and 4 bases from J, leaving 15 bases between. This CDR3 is CASSQERLSPGYGYTF. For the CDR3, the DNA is TGTGCCAGCAGCCAAGAACGATTGTCACCCGGCTATGGCTACACCTTC.

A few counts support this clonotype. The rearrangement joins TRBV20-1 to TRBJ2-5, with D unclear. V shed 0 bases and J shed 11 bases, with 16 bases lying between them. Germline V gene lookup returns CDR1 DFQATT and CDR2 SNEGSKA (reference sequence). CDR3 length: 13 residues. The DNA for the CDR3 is TGCAGTGCTAGAGACCCTGACGGCAATGAGCAGTACTTC. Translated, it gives CSARDPDGNEQYF.

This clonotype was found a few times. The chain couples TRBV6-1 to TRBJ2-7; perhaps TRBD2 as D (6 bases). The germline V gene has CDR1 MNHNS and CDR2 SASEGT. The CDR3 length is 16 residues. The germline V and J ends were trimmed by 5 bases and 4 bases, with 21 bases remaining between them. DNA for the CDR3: TGTGCCAGCAGTCCCCAGGTTAGGGGAGGACCTTACGAGCAGTACTTC. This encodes CASSPQVRGGPYEQYF.

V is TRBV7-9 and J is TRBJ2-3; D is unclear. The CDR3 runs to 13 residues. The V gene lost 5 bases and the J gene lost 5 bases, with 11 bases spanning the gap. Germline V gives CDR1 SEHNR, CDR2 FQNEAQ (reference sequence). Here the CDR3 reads CASSVMIGDTQYF. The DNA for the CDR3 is TGTGCCAGCAGCGTGATGATAGGAGATACGCAGTATTTT.

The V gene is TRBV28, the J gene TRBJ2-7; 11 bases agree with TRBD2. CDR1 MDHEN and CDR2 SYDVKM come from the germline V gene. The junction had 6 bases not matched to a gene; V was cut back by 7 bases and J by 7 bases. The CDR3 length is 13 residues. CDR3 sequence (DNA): TGTGCCAGCACTACTAGCGGGAGAGTAGAGCAGTACTTC. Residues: CASTTSGRVEQYF.

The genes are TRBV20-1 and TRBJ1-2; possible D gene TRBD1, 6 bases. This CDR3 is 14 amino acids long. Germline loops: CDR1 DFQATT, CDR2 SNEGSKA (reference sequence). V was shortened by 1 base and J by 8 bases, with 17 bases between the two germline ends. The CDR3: CSARVYRGGKGYTF. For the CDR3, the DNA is TGCAGTGCTAGAGTGTATAGGGGGGGTAAAGGCTACACCTTC.

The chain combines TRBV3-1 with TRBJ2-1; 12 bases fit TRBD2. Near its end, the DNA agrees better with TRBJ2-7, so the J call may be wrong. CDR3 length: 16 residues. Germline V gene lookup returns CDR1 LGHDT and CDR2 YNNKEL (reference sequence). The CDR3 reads CASSPIGTSGYNEQYF. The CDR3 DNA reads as TGTGCCAGCAGCCCCATAGGGACTAGCGGGTACAATGAGCAGTACTTC.

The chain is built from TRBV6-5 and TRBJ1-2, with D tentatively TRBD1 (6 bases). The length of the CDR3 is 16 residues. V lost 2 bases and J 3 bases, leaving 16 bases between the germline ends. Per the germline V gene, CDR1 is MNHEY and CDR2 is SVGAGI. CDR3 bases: TGTGCCAGCAGTTACGGGGGGGCGCGTTCGGACTATGGCTACACCTTC. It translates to CASSYGGARSDYGYTF.

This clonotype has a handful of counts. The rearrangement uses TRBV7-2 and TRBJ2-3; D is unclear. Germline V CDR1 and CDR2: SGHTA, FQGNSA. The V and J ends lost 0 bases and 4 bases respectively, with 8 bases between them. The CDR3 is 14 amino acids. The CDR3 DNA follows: TGTGCCAGCAGCTTAGCCCTGGGATCAGATACGCAGTATTTT. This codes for CASSLALGSDTQYF.

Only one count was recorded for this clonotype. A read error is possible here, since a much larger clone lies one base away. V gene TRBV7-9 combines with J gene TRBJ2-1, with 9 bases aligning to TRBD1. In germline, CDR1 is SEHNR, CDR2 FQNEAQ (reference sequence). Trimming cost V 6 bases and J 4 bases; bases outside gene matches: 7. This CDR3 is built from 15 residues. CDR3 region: CASRPTGTGYNEQFF. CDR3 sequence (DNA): TGTGCCAGCAGACCAACAGGGACAGGGTACAATGAGCAGTTCTTC.

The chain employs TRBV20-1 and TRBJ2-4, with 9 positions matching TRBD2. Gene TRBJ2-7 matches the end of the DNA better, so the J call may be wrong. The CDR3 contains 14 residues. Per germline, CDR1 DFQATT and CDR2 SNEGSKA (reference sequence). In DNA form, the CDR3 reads TGCAGTGCTCCTAGAGCTAGCGGGGACTACGAGCAGTACTTC. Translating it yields CSAPRASGDYEQYF.

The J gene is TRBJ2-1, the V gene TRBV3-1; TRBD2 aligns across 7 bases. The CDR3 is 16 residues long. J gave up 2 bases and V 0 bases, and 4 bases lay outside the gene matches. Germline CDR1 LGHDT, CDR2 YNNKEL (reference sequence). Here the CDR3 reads CASSQEGRVAYNEQFF. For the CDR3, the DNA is TGTGCCAGCAGCCAAGAAGGGAGGGTGGCCTACAATGAGCAGTTCTTC.

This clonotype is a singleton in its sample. The chain's CDR3 is CASSGGQTYWQFF. The CDR3 DNA reads as TGTGCCAGTTCAGGAGGACAGACCTACTGGCAGTTCTTC. V is TRBV19 and J is TRBJ2-1; tentatively, D is TRBD1 (6 bases). This CDR3 is 13 amino acids long. From germline, CDR1 is LNHDA and CDR2 SQIVND (reference sequence). Deletions cut 8 bases from V and 12 bases from J, with 20 bases between.

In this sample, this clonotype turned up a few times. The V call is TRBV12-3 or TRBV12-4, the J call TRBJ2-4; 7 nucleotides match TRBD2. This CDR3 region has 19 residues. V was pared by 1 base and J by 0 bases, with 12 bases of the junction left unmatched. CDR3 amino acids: CASSLERKRGPLAKNIQYF. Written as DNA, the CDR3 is TGTGCCAGCAGTTTAGAGAGGAAGCGGGGACCGCTAGCCAAAAACATTCAGTACTTC.

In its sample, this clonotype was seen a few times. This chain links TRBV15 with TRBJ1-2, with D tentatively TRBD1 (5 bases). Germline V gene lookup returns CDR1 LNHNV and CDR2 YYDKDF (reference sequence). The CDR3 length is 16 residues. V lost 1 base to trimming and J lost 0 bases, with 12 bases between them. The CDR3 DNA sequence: TGTGCCACCAGCAGAGTCCGAAAGACAGCTAACTATGGCTACACCTTC. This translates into CATSRVRKTANYGYTF.

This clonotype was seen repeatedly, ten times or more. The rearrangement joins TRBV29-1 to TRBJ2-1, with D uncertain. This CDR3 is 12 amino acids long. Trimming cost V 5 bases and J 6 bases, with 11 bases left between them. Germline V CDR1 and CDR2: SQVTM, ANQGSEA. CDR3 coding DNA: TGCAGCGTTTCTGGCCTGAGCAATGAGCAGTTCTTC. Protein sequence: CSVSGLSNEQFF.

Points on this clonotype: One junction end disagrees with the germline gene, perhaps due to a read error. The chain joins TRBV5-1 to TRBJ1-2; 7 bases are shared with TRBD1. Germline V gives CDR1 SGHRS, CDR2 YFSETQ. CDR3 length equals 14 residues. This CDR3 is CASSPGGANHGYTF. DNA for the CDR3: TGCGCCAGCAGCCCAGGGGGAGCTAACCATGGCTACACCTTC.

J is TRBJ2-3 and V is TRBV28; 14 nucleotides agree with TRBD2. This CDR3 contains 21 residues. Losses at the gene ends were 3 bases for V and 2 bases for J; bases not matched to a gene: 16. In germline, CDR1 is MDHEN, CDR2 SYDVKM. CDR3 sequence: CASSFGGLAGEDHIHTDTQYF. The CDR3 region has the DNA TGTGCCAGCAGTTTTGGGGGACTAGCGGGAGAGGACCACATCCACACAGATACGCAGTATTTT.

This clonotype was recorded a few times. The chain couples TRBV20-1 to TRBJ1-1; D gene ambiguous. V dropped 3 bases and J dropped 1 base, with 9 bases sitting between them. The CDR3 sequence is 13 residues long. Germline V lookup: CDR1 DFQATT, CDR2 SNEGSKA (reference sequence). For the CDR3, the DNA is TGCAGTGCTAGGGGCGACCCGAACACTGAAGCTTTCTTT. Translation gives CSARGDPNTEAFF.

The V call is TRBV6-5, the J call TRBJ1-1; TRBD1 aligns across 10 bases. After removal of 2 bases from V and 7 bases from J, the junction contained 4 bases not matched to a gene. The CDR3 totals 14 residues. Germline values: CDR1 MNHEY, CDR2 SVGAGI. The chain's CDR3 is CASSYLTGGSEAFF. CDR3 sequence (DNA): TGTGCCAGCAGTTACCTGACAGGGGGCAGTGAAGCTTTCTTT.

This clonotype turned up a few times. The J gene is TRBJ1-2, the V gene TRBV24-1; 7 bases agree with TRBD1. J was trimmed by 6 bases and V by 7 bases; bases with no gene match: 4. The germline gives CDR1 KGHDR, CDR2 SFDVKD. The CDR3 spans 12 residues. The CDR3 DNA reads TGTGCCACCAGGGGACAGAACGATGGCTACACCTTC. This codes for CATRGQNDGYTF.

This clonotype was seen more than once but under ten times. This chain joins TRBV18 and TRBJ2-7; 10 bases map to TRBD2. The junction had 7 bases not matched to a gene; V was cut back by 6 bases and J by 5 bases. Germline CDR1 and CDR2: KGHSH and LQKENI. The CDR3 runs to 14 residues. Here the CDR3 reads CASSPTSGNHEQYF. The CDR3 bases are TGTGCCAGCTCGCCTACTAGCGGGAACCACGAGCAGTACTTC.

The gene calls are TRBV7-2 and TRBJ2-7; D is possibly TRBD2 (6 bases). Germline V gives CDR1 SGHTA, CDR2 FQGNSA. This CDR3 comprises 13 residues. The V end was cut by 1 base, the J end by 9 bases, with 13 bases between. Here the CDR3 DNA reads TGTGCCAGCAGCTTAGGAGCTTTTAGCGGGCAGTACTTC. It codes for CASSLGAFSGQYF.

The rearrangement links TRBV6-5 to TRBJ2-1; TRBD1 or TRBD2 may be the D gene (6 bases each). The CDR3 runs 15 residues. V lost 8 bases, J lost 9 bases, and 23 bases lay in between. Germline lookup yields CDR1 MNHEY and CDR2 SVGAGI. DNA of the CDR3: TGTGCCAGCCATTACGGGGGCAGTCCTTTGGGTGAGCAGTTCTTC. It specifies CASHYGGSPLGEQFF.